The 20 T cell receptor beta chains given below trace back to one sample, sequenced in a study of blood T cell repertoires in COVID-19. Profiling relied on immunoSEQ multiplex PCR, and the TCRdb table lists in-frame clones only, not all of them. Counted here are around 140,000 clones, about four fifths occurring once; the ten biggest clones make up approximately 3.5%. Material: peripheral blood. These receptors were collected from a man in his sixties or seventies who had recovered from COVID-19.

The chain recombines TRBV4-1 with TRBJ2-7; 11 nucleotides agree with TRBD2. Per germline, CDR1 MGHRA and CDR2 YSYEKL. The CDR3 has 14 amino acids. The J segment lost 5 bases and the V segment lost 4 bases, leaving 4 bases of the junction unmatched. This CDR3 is CASSPLAGVDEQYF. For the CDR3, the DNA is TGCGCCAGCAGCCCACTAGCGGGAGTGGACGAGCAGTACTTC.

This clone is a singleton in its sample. In DNA, the CDR3 is TGTGCCAGCAGCTTGCAGGGTAATTCACCCCTCCACTTT. Translation: CASSLQGNSPLHF. The chain carries TRBV11-2 and TRBJ1-6; D possibly corresponds to TRBD1 (5 bases). V lost 3 bases and J 6 bases, leaving 6 bases between the germline ends. This CDR3 comprises 13 residues. Germline CDR1 SGHAT, CDR2 FQNNGV.

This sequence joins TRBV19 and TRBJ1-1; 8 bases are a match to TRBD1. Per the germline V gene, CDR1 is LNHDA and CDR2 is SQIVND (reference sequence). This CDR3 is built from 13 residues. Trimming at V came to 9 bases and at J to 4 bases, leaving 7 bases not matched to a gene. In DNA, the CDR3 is TGTGCCAGCTTGACAGGGGTGGGCACTGAAGCTTTCTTT. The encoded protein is CASLTGVGTEAFF.

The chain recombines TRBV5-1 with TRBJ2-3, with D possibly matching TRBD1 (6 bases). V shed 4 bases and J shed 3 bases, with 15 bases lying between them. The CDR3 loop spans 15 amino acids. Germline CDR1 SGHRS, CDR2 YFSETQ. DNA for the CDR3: TGCGCCAGCAGCCCATTGGAGACAGGAACAGATACGCAGTATTTT. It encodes CASSPLETGTDTQYF.

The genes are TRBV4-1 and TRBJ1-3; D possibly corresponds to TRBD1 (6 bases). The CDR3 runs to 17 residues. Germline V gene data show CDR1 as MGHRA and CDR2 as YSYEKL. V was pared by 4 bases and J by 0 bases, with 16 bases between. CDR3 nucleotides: TGCGCCAGCAGCCGAGGGGGTCTTGTCCTCTCTGGAAACACCATATATTTT. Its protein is CASSRGGLVLSGNTIYF.

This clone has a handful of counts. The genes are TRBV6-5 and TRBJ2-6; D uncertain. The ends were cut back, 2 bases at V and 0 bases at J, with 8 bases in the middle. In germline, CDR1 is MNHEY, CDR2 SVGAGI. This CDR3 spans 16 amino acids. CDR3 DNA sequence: TGTGCCAGCAGTTACCCAGGTAGCTCTGGGGCCAACGTCCTGACTTTC. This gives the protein CASSYPGSSGANVLTF.

CDR3 in DNA: TGCGCCAGCAGCTTCTACGCGGGACGGGATCGATACAATGAGCAGTTCTTC. It codes for CASSFYAGRDRYNEQFF. This rearrangement joins TRBV5-1 to TRBJ2-1; D perhaps matches TRBD2 (6 bases). Germline V gives CDR1 SGHRS, CDR2 YFSETQ. The V and J ends lost 2 bases and 4 bases respectively, with 19 bases between them. The CDR3 runs to 17 residues.

CDR3 sequence reads: CSVEEGRGTDTQYF. The CDR3 DNA sequence: TGCAGCGTAGAGGAGGGTCGGGGCACAGATACGCAGTATTTT. The rearrangement uses TRBV29-1 and TRBJ2-3; TRBD2 is a possible D gene (6 bases). The V gene lost 6 bases and the J gene lost 1 base, with 14 bases spanning the gap. The CDR3 is 14 amino acids. Germline lookup yields CDR1 SQVTM and CDR2 ANQGSEA.

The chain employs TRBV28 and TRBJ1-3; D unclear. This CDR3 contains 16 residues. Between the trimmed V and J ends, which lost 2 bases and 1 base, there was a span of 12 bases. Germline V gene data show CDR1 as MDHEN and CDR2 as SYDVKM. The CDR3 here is CASSLGGFISGNTIYF. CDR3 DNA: TGTGCCAGCAGTTTAGGAGGTTTTATATCTGGAAACACCATATATTTT.

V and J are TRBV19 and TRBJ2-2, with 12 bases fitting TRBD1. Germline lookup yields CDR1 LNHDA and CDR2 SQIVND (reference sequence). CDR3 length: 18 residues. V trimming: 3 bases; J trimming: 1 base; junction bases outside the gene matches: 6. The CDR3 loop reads CASSIRDRGHGNTGELFF. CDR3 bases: TGTGCCAGTAGTATCCGGGACAGGGGGCATGGGAACACCGGGGAGCTGTTTTTT.

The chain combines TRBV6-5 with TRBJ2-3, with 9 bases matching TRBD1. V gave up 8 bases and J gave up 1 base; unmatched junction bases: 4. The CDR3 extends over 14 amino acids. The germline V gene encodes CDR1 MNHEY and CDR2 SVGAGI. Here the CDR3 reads CASLRDRGTDTQYF. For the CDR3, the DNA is TGTGCCAGCCTCAGGGACAGGGGCACAGATACGCAGTATTTT.

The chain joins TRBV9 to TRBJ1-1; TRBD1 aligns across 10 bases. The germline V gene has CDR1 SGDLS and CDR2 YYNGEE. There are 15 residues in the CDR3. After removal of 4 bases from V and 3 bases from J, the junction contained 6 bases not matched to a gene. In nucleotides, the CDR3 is TGTGCCAGCAGCTCCTCCGGGACAGGGGACACTGAAGCTTTCTTT. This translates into CASSSSGTGDTEAFF. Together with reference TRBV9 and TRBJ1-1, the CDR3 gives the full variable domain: DSGVTQTPKHLITATGQRVTLRCSPRSGDLSVYWYQQSLDQGLQFLIQYYNGEERAKGNILERFSAQQFPDLHSELNLSSLELGDSALYFCASSSSGTGDTEAFFGQGTRLTVV.

The DNA of the CDR3 is TGTGCCAGTAACCCTGGTCCAGGGGAGTTACAGCCCCAGCATTTT. Encoded protein: CASNPGPGELQPQHF. The chain combines TRBV19 with TRBJ1-5, with D possibly being TRBD1 (6 bases). Trimming cost V 7 bases and J 7 bases, with 20 bases left between them. The CDR3 loop spans 15 amino acids. CDR1 and CDR2 (germline): LNHDA, SQIVND (reference sequence).

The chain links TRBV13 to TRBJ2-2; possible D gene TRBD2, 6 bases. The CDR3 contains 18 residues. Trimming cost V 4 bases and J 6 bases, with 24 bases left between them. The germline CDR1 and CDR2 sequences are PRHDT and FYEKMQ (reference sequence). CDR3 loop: CASSSLDRERGGPGELFF. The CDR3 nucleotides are TGTGCCAGCAGCTCCCTAGACCGGGAGAGGGGCGGGCCCGGGGAGCTGTTTTTT.

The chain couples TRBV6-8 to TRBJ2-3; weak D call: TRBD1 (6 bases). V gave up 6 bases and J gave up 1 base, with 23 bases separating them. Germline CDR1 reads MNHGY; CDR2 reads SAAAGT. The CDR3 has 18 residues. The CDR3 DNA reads TGTGCCAGCAGCCATTCCTTGGGCTTCAAGGGGGGCACAGATACGCAGTATTTT. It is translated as CASSHSLGFKGGTDTQYF.

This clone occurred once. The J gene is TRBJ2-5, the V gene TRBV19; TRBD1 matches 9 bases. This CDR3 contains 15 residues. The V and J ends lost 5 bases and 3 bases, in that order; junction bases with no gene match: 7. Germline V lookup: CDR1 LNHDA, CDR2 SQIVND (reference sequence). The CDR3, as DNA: TGTGCCAGTAGTTTGGGACAGGGAACGGAAGAGACCCAGTACTTC. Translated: CASSLGQGTEETQYF.

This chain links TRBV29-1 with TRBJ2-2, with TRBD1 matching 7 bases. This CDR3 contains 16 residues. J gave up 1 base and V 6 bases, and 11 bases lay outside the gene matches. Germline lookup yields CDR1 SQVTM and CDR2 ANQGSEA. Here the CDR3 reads CSVERRDRVNTGELFF. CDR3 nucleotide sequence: TGCAGCGTAGAACGCCGGGACAGAGTGAACACCGGGGAGCTGTTTTTT.

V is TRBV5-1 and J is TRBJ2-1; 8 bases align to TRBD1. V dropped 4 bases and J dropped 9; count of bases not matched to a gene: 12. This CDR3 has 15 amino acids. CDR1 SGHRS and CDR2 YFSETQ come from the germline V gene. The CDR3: CASSRDRPAAREQFF. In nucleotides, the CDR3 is TGCGCCAGCAGCCGGGACAGGCCGGCCGCTCGTGAGCAGTTCTTC.

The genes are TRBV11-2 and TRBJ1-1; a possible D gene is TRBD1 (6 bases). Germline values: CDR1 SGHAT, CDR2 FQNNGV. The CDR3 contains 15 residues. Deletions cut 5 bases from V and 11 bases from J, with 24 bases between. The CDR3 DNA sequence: TGTGCCAGCAGCCCGCGTCGGGCAGGGGCCCCCCGGGCTTTCTTT. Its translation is CASSPRRAGAPRAFF.

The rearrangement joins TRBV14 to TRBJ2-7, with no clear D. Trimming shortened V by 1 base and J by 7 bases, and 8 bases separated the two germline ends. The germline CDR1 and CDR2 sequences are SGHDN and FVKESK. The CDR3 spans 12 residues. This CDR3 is CASSQVPTEQYF. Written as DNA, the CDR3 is TGTGCCAGCAGCCAAGTCCCTACGGAGCAGTACTTC.